This TCR beta chain stems from a study of read filtering for tumor transcriptome and immune sequencing. From 300 to 400 ng of RNA, a library with molecular barcoded alpha/delta and beta/gamma adaptors was made. From the reads, TCRdb called clonotypes with MiXCR, one entry per CDR3 protein. The sample contains some 46,000 distinct CDR3 sequences, about 12% of which appear only once. This clonotype is labeled as medium-sized (0.01 to 0.1%). CDR1 is SNHLY and CDR2 is FYNNEI in the germline V gene. Trimming cost V 5 bases and J 7 bases, with 18 bases left between them. This CDR3 contains 15 residues. This TCR was sampled from a donor at least 40 years old with multiple myeloma. The chain combines TRBV2 with TRBJ2-1; D might be TRBD2 (6 bases). The sequenced sample consisted of a population of CD138-negative cells sorted from bone marrow. The CDR3: CASSPFGGSGNEQFF. As DNA, the CDR3 is TGTGCCAGCAGTCCCTTTGGGGGGAGCGGGAATGAGCAGTTCTTC.